The 18 T cell receptor beta chains in this list originate from one sample, sequenced in a study of graft-versus-host responses after intestinal transplantation. The data were produced by immunoSEQ multiplex PCR, yet TCRdb's version contains in-frame clones alone and is incomplete. The table lists approximately 90,000 clones, about 88% of them singletons. Which antigens these TCRs recognize remains unknown. This specimen consisted of unstimulated CD4+ T cells sorted from spleen or lymph node cells, obtained before transplant. All receptors come from a human donor who was the organ donor for an intestinal transplant.

This clone has just a few counts. This sequence joins TRBV11-1 and TRBJ2-3; 7 bases are shared with TRBD1. The ends lost 2 bases at V and 6 bases at J; junction bases unmatched: 5. CDR3 length: 14 residues. Germline loops: CDR1 SGHAT, CDR2 FQDESV (reference sequence). CDR3 in amino acids: CASSLRTGLDTQYF. For the CDR3, the DNA is TGTGCCAGCAGCTTAAGGACAGGTCTTGATACGCAGTATTTT.

J is TRBJ2-7 and V is TRBV11-3, with 10 bases matching TRBD1. CDR1 and CDR2 (germline): SGHNT, YENEEA. V shed 0 bases, J shed 2 bases, and the junction held 4 bases outside the gene matches. The CDR3 is made up of 16 amino acids. This CDR3 is CASSLDGTGAPYEQYF. CDR3 DNA sequence: TGTGCCAGCAGCTTAGATGGGACAGGGGCCCCCTACGAGCAGTACTTC.

The gene calls are TRBV5-1 and TRBJ1-4; maybe TRBD1 (6 bases). CDR1 is SGHRS, CDR2 YFSETQ, per germline. This CDR3 has 14 residues. V was cut by 5 bases and J by 8 bases, with 16 bases left in between. The CDR3 sequence is CASSRDRSGEKLFF. The CDR3 region has the DNA TGCGCCAGCAGTCGAGACAGGAGTGGCGAAAAACTGTTTTTT.

The chain carries TRBV2 and TRBJ2-7; TRBD2 agrees at 8 bases. Germline trimming cut 7 bases from V and 5 bases from J; bases unmatched to any gene: 7. Germline V gene sequence: CDR1 SNHLY, CDR2 FYNNEI. The CDR3 loop spans 13 amino acids. CDR3 region: CASKAGGGHEQYF. CDR3 DNA: TGTGCCAGCAAGGCCGGGGGGGGCCACGAGCAGTACTTC.

V gene TRBV5-4 combines with J gene TRBJ2-5, with D possibly being TRBD2 (5 bases). The CDR3 covers 14 residues. The germline V gene encodes CDR1 SGHNT and CDR2 YYREEE (reference sequence). V lost 0 bases and J 5 bases, leaving 11 bases between the germline ends. CDR3 region: CASSLEPGVETQYF. The CDR3 DNA reads TGTGCCAGCAGCTTGGAGCCCGGGGTGGAGACCCAGTACTTC.

This chain links TRBV5-3 with TRBJ2-1, with D perhaps matching TRBD2 (5 bases). TRBV5-3 qualifies as an ORF whose function is uncertain. Deletions cut 3 bases from V and 8 bases from J, with 9 bases between. There are 12 residues in the CDR3. In DNA form, the CDR3 reads TGTGCCAGAAGCTCTTTAGCGCATGAGCAGTTCTTC. Translating it yields CARSSLAHEQFF.

The chain joins TRBV18 to TRBJ2-7, with D uncertain. Between the trimmed V and J ends, which lost 1 base and 1 base, there was a span of 5 bases. The CDR3 spans 13 residues. The germline V gene encodes CDR1 KGHSH and CDR2 LQKENI. CDR3: CASSPRSSYEQYF. Here the CDR3 DNA reads TGTGCCAGCTCACCACGCAGTTCCTACGAGCAGTACTTC.

The chain recombines TRBV2 with TRBJ2-3, with TRBD2 matching over 8 bases. J was trimmed by 4 bases and V by 5 bases; bases with no gene match: 5. Germline V CDR1 and CDR2: SNHLY, FYNNEI. The CDR3 covers 14 residues. CDR3 amino acids: CASSPGLGADTQYF. The CDR3 DNA reads as TGTGCCAGCAGTCCGGGACTAGGGGCAGATACGCAGTATTTT.

The chain recombines TRBV30 with TRBJ1-2; unclear D gene. Germline CDR1 reads GTSNPN; CDR2 reads SVGIG (reference sequence). V was cut by 4 bases and J by 4 bases, with 16 bases left in between. This CDR3 comprises 14 residues. This CDR3 reads CAWTGGSPLYGYTF. The CDR3 coding sequence is TGTGCCTGGACCGGCGGGAGTCCCCTCTATGGCTACACCTTC.

The rearrangement joins TRBV11-3 to TRBJ2-5; no clear D. The V end was cut by 5 bases, the J end by 5 bases, with 18 bases between. Looked up from germline, CDR1 is SGHNT and CDR2 is YENEEA. CDR3 size: 15 residues. This CDR3 is CASSRSPVLKETQYF. The CDR3 DNA reads as TGTGCCAGCAGCAGATCCCCTGTCCTAAAGGAGACCCAGTACTTC.

The genes are TRBV5-1 and TRBJ2-3, with 8 bases identical to TRBD2. The CDR3 loop spans 16 amino acids. Trimming cost V 0 bases and J 0 bases; bases outside gene matches: 3. Germline CDR1 reads SGHRS; CDR2 reads YFSETQ. In DNA form, the CDR3 reads TGCGCCAGCAGCTTGGGCGGGGGGAGAAGCACAGATACGCAGTATTTT. Translating it yields CASSLGGGRSTDTQYF.

The chain joins TRBV2 to TRBJ1-6, with 7 bases identical to TRBD1. V was pared by 4 bases and J by 7 bases, with 7 bases of the junction left unmatched. This CDR3 region has 15 residues. CDR1 and CDR2 (germline): SNHLY, FYNNEI. CDR3 sequence reads: CASSAGGGINSPLHF. The DNA for the CDR3 is TGTGCCAGCAGTGCTGGAGGGGGCATAAATTCACCCCTCCACTTT.

The sample holds a few counts of this clone. V gene TRBV27 combines with J gene TRBJ2-7, with TRBD2 as a possible D gene (5 bases). CDR3 size: 13 residues. The ends were cut back, 3 bases at V and 4 bases at J, with 10 bases in the middle. CDR1 is MNHEY and CDR2 is SMNVEV in the germline V gene (reference sequence). CDR3 amino acids: CASSFGVPYEQYF. The CDR3 coding sequence is TGTGCCAGCAGTTTCGGGGTCCCTTACGAGCAGTACTTC.

This chain links TRBV7-3 with TRBJ2-1; D not resolved. Trimming stripped 8 bases from V and 10 bases from J, with 12 bases between. Per the germline V gene, CDR1 is SGHTA and CDR2 is FQGTGA. The CDR3 is 11 amino acids. The CDR3 DNA sequence: TGTGCCAGCGGCCTAGGAAACGAGCAGTTCTTC. Amino acids: CASGLGNEQFF.

This clone came up once. V and J are TRBV18 and TRBJ1-3; 10 nucleotides agree with TRBD1. V was clipped by 6 bases and J by 0 bases; unmatched bases: 5. CDR1 is KGHSH, CDR2 LQKENI, per germline. CDR3 size: 16 residues. The CDR3 nucleotides are TGTGCCAGCTCCCCCGGGACAGGGGCCTCTGGAAACACCATATATTTT. Residues: CASSPGTGASGNTIYF.

The chain carries TRBV4-3 and TRBJ2-1, with 10 bases identical to TRBD2. This CDR3 has 17 amino acids. V was pared by 4 bases and J by 9 bases, with 15 bases of the junction left unmatched. The germline gives CDR1 LGHNA, CDR2 YSLEER. CDR3 in DNA: TGCGCCAGCAGCCCGCGACCCCTAGCGGGAGAGTCGAGTGAGCAGTTCTTC. Its protein is CASSPRPLAGESSEQFF.

The chain carries TRBV18 and TRBJ1-2; D remains ambiguous. Trimming removed 2 bases at V and 4 bases at J, with 5 bases between. The length of the CDR3 is 12 residues. Germline V gene data show CDR1 as KGHSH and CDR2 as LQKENI. The CDR3: CASSPSGYGYTF. Here the CDR3 DNA reads TGTGCCAGCTCACCATCCGGCTATGGCTACACCTTC.

The J gene is TRBJ2-5, the V gene TRBV5-4, with a weak D call TRBD1 (6 bases). This CDR3 region has 13 residues. The germline gives CDR1 SGHNT, CDR2 YYREEE (reference sequence). Trimming took off 4 bases at V and 3 bases at J, with 10 bases between the two ends. DNA for the CDR3: TGTGCCAGCAGCGCTGGACAGAAAGAGACCCAGTACTTC. This gives the protein CASSAGQKETQYF.